Listed below are T cell receptor beta chains from one sample, sequenced in a study of cytomegalovirus exposure and HLA in healthy donors. TCRdb's table, derived via immunoSEQ multiplex PCR, lists solely in-frame clones and lacks some. The sample includes over 200,000 clones, over 60% of them seen just once. The sample comprised PBMCs. Receptors originate from a male donor in good health and CMV-seronegative. The conserved cysteine and the conserved F or W are not part of the CDR3 here. Each record gives: V gene, CDR3 protein.

TRBV5-1,ASSLDSNAGTMKAF
TRBV30,AWTKKDPGKTEAF
TRBV7-2,ASSYRPGTSGGGRETQY
TRBV4-3,ASSQDQGQIRGYT
TRBV7-9,SSSLDLSRNIQY
TRBV19,ASTPGRGNTEAF
TRBV29-1,SVLGQRYGYT
TRBV29-1,SVEALLGQVYGYT
TRBV5-1,ASSSQGAGADTQY
TRBV5-1,ASSLVWTGGTDTQY
TRBV6-6,ASSYSVEKLF
TRBV28,ASRIRQGTNEKLF
TRBV4-3,ASSPTDRGYGYT
TRBV27,ASSSSGGPKRGELF
TRBV5-5,ASSPLTDEKLF
TRBV7-9,ASSALSGRARDEQF
TRBV5-6,ASSWGDSYEQY
TRBV4-3,ASSQQTGKDGYT
TRBV29-1,SVEGVVEGQGIHEQY
TRBV6-6,ASRPTPGVLDTIY
TRBV9,ASSVSPSGGTYNEQF
TRBV27,ASSPQTGPYEQY
TRBV23-1,ASSARDRGPYEQY
TRBV29-1,SVVRREHNEQF
TRBV9,ASSVAGTGIFDSGNTIY
TRBV5-1,ASSLGQGRPEAF
TRBV7-2,ASSPSSGGPYEQY
TRBV27,ASSFGSNTGELF
TRBV28,ASEGWPYNEQF
TRBV7-9,ASSPNAYNEQF
TRBV6-5,ASSSRDRVYEQY
TRBV11-3,ASSLDPWGGAYEQY
TRBV7-7,ASSVQRESHEQY
TRBV28,ASSEAGEGYGYT
TRBV5-1,ASSLGTASQETQY
TRBV7-2,ASSSYGTSGGANEQF
TRBV5-4,ASSPRDSGALRIYGYT
TRBV5-1,ASSLDSWETQY
TRBV5-8,ASSQGQGEDEQY
TRBV12-5,ASGSVGVYGYT
TRBV4-3,ASSQDRAAETQY
TRBV19,ATRHFTGDTQY
TRBV7-9,ASSFGQNYGYT
TRBV19,ASSYTGYGYEQY
TRBV2,ASSEAPREAF
TRBV18,ASSPPGLAGQETQY
TRBV7-6,ASSSLTMSGSPGELF
TRBV19,ASSWGLAAENEQF
TRBV5-4,ASSSGGRGSTDTQY
TRBV5-1,ASSLTVTYEQY
TRBV6-5,ASMVRGAGNSPLH
TRBV27,ASSDGLLHGYT
TRBV30,AWSVRLPGGRASYNEQF
TRBV27,ASSTDSSSNQPQH
TRBV5-4,ASSKWDTNYGYT